This T cell receptor beta chain was captured in a study of blood T cell repertoires in COVID-19. Study context: PBMCs, B-cell-depleted T cells, or T cells provided the cDNA or gDNA that made up the material.

Germline assignment: CDR1 MDHEN and CDR2 SYDVKM. The length of the CDR3 is 16 residues. With 5 bases clipped from V and 0 bases from J, the junction kept 6 bases outside the gene matches. Profiled with immunoSEQ multiplex PCR; TCRdb holds only in-frame clones, not every one. The sample lists fewer than 300,000 clones; approximately 84% were seen once. This clonotype originated in a man aged 45-60 years with COVID-19, enrolled during active disease. Sequenced sample: peripheral blood. V and J are TRBV28 and TRBJ2-2; 7 bases match TRBD2. CDR3 nucleotides: TGTGCCAGCAGTCCGGGGGACTACCCGAACACCGGGGAGCTGTTTTTT. Protein: CASSPGDYPNTGELFF. The full variable domain, its missing parts supplied by reference TRBV28 and TRBJ2-2, is DVKVTQSSRYLVKRTGEKVFLECVQDMDHENMFWYRQDPGLGLRLIYFSYDVKMKEKGDIPEGYSVSREKKERFSLILESASTNQTSMYLCASSPGDYPNTGELFFGEGSRLTVL.